Presented here are 6 T cell receptor beta chains from one specimen sequenced in a study of blood T cell repertoires in COVID-19 (dated by TCRdb to between 2020 and 2021). Library preparation was by the immunoSEQ multiplex PCR assay. Not all clones reach the TCRdb copy of this immuneACCESS table, which keeps in-frame sequences only. Checked studies attribute under half of the gap to unresolved V genes and leave the rest unexplained. The sample records 150,000 to 200,000 clones, about four fifths of which are singletons. The ten most abundant clones make up about 7.2% of the sample. Sequenced sample: peripheral blood. All receptors derive from a man in his fifties or sixties with acute or convalescent COVID-19.

The chain employs TRBV10-3 and TRBJ2-7; TRBD2 matches at 12 bases. CDR3 length: 14 amino acids. The germline V gene encodes CDR1 ENHRY and CDR2 SYGVKD. Losses at the gene ends were 10 bases for V and 3 bases for J; bases not matched to a gene: 7. The CDR3 region has the DNA TGTGCCACAACGGGACTAGCGGGTTTCTACGAGCAGTACTTC. Encoded protein: CATTGLAGFYEQYF.

The chain is built from TRBV2 and TRBJ1-2; D possibly corresponds to TRBD1 (5 bases). The CDR3 totals 15 residues. Germline V CDR1 and CDR2: SNHLY, FYNNEI. The V and J ends lost 1 base and 8 bases respectively, with 17 bases between them. The CDR3 DNA reads as TGTGCCAGCAGTGAAGAAAATTTAGGGGTGTCCGGCTACACCTTC. Amino acids: CASSEENLGVSGYTF.

This clone has a handful of counts. The chain recombines TRBV12-3 or TRBV12-4 with TRBJ2-7, with 10 bases matching TRBD2. J gave up 3 bases and V 5 bases, and 1 base lay outside the gene matches. The CDR3 extends over 13 amino acids. As DNA, the CDR3 is TGTGCCAGCAGTCGGACTAGCGGCTACGAGCAGTACTTC. It specifies CASSRTSGYEQYF.

This clone has just a few counts. V gene TRBV5-8 combines with J gene TRBJ1-6; D gene uncertain. Germline CDR1 SGHTS, CDR2 YDEGEE. Trimming took 0 bases from V and 7 from J, leaving 8 bases between them. The CDR3 covers 14 residues. For the CDR3, the DNA is TGTGCCAGCAGCTTGGAGGCGGGCAATTCACCCCTCCACTTT. Protein product: CASSLEAGNSPLHF.

The rearrangement joins TRBV12-5 to TRBJ2-2; D is possibly TRBD2 (6 bases). The CDR3 contains 14 residues. The V gene's germline CDR1 is LGHNT and CDR2 FRNRAP. Trimming took off 6 bases at V and 3 bases at J, with 11 bases between the two ends. The CDR3 loop is CASGGGPYTGELFF. In nucleotides, the CDR3 is TGTGCTAGTGGGGGGGGACCCTACACCGGGGAGCTGTTTTTT.

This sequence joins TRBV6-1 and TRBJ1-1, with TRBD1 matching over 7 bases. This CDR3 has 14 residues. Germline V gene sequence: CDR1 MNHNS, CDR2 SASEGT. V dropped 2 bases and J dropped 4; count of bases not matched to a gene: 4. The CDR3 loop is CASSETWDSTEAFF. The CDR3 DNA is TGTGCCAGCAGTGAAACCTGGGACAGCACTGAAGCTTTCTTT.